The present TCR beta chain was sequenced within a study of CD8 T cells in Susac syndrome. Study at large: At blood draw, Susac syndrome patients were therapy-naive, on corticosteroids, or on intravenous immunoglobulin alone.

RNA was extracted with the RNeasy kit, and a quantity of about 0.5 to 1 ug was reverse transcribed using random hexamers. An immunoSEQ multiplex PCR amplified TCR beta CDR3 over 54 Vbeta and 13 Jbeta. TCRdb re-derived calls from the immunoSEQ multiplex PCR reads in MiXCR, one entry per CDR3 protein. The table includes 150,000 or so distinct CDR3 sequences, more than 95% detected once. The authors sequenced TCR beta from blood CD8+ and CD4+ T cells. The patients with Susac syndrome satisfied recently defined diagnostic criteria for either definite or probable disease. Trimming removed 2 bases at V and 5 bases at J, with 10 bases between. This CDR3 comprises 14 residues.

The sample comprised CD4+ T cells from PBMCs. The chain links TRBV12-3 or TRBV12-4 to TRBJ2-1, with D perhaps matching TRBD1 (6 bases). This receptor was taken from a human donor with Susac syndrome. CDR3 sequence (DNA): TGTGCCAGCAGTTTAAGACAGGTCGACAATGAGCAGTTCTTC. Protein product: CASSLRQVDNEQFF.